This TCR beta chain was recorded in a study of cytomegalovirus exposure and HLA in healthy donors. Study results and limitations: Researchers had no immune exposure information except CMV serostatus available.

A multiplex PCR was run with 60 Vbeta primers and 13 Jbeta primers. Using immunoSEQ multiplex PCR, the repertoire was profiled, and TCRdb retains in-frame clones only, with some absent. The profile shows over 150,000 clones, 80% of them singletons. Trimming removed 0 bases from V and 7 bases from J; junction bases left unmatched: 8. This CDR3 is built from 15 residues. Germline CDR1 is SGHRS and CDR2 is YFSETQ. Nominally healthy donors provided the samples, though records likely missed some immune exposures. In the case of this clone: Its specificity is unknown.

V is TRBV5-1 and J is TRBJ1-2; TRBD1 aligns across 8 bases. The TCR sequence derives from a human donor in good health. The sequenced sample was PBMCs. CDR3 loop: CASSLDGQGSSGYTF. The CDR3 DNA sequence: TGCGCCAGCAGCTTGGATGGACAGGGAAGTAGTGGCTACACCTTC.